This record looks at one TCR beta chain sequence and its context. Its antigen is undetermined. The authors produced TCR alpha and TCR beta cDNA libraries with sample barcodes and UMIs by 5'RACE using constant-segment primers. One entry per CDR3 protein, called by TCRdb with MiXCR from the 5' RACE reads. The repertoire includes 550,000 to 600,000 distinct CDR3 sequences, 17% of them detected once, and roughly 8% sits in the top ten. CDR3 length: 12 amino acids. Trimming removed 9 bases at V and 7 bases at J, with 11 bases between. Germline values: CDR1 KGHDR, CDR2 SFDVKD. The data stem from a study of T-cell memory formation after mild COVID-19. The study, taken as a whole, reports: Those CD4+ clones that contracted were mainly in CM and EM (CD8+ ones in EMRA).

Specimen: PBMCs or a T cell subset sorted from them (not recorded which). The chain links TRBV24-1 to TRBJ2-2; D remains unclear. This sequence originates from an adult woman who had mild COVID-19 (a few samples of this study predate the infection). Cell type and time point are not known. The CDR3: CATGKGIGELFF. The CDR3 nucleotides read TGTGCCACCGGCAAGGGTATCGGGGAGCTGTTTTTT.